The clone carrying this T cell receptor (beta chain) was picked up many times. Its specificity is not known. Relying on iRepertoire HTBI primers and Arm-PCR of CDR3 regions, the team built TCR beta libraries. TCRdb re-derived calls from the multiplex PCR reads in MiXCR, one entry per CDR3 protein. The table includes more than 300,000 distinct CDR3 sequences, 10% to 15% detected once. The V gene's germline CDR1 is MGHRA and CDR2 YSYEKL. Between the trimmed V and J ends, which lost 5 bases and 10 bases, there was a span of 14 bases. The CDR3 runs to 12 residues. The entry originates in a study of regulatory T cells in long-lasting Graves disease. Study-wide results and caveats: Persistent disease preferred TRBV28, TRBJ1-2 and TRBJ2-5.

Time point meaning: newly diagnosed GD, antithyroid drugs for less than 3 months. The TCR library was prepared using RNA isolated from PBMCs. This same sample was also part of a study on T cells in Graves' hyperthyroidism and ophthalmopathy. Per that paper: Blood samples included most of the expanded thyroid clonotypes exceeding 0.001. Patients with ophthalmopathy were separated from those with stable hyperthyroidism by a 13 V-J model.

V gene TRBV4-1 combines with J gene TRBJ1-1; D is perhaps TRBD1 (5 bases). Sequencing used peripheral blood mononuclear cells (PBMCs), obtained at new diagnosis, from a patient treated with antithyroid drugs. This TCR derives from a young woman with Graves disease. The DNA of the CDR3 is TGCGCCAGCAGCTACCCCCGGGGCGGAGCTTTCTTT. Translated, it gives CASSYPRGGAFF.